The 11 T cell receptor beta chains listed next were all sequenced from one sample in a study of blood T cell repertoires in COVID-19. Sequencing was performed with immunoSEQ multiplex PCR; in TCRdb, only in-frame clones are kept and a portion is missing. The sample includes some 320,000 clones, around nine tenths of them seen just once. Sequencing used PBMCs or T cells enriched from blood (not recorded which). These receptor sequences come from a man aged 55 to 70 who had recovered from COVID-19.

The rearrangement links TRBV9 to TRBJ2-1, with TRBD2 identical over 14 bases. Germline CDR1 SGDLS, CDR2 YYNGEE. The V gene end was trimmed by 4 bases and the J gene end by 9 bases; junction bases not matched to a gene: 9. The CDR3 has 16 amino acids. Here the CDR3 DNA reads TGTGCCAGCAGCCCTACTGGACTAGCGGGAGGAGCTGAGCAGTTCTTC. Its protein is CASSPTGLAGGAEQFF.

This chain uses TRBV20-1 with TRBJ1-2; D ambiguous. There are 11 residues in the CDR3. With 6 bases removed from V and 4 bases from J, the gap between germline ends came to 9 bases. From germline, CDR1 is DFQATT and CDR2 SNEGSKA (reference sequence). CDR3 residues: CSAYVSYGYTF. The DNA for the CDR3 is TGCAGTGCCTACGTATCCTATGGCTACACCTTC.

The chain carries TRBV19 and TRBJ2-7; the match to TRBD2 covers 11 bases. CDR3 length: 15 residues. Germline values: CDR1 LNHDA, CDR2 SQIVND (reference sequence). V trimming: 0 bases; J trimming: 5 bases; junction bases outside the gene matches: 3. CDR3 nucleotide sequence: TGTGCCAGTAGTATAGAAACTAGCGGGAGCAACGAGCAGTACTTC. It codes for CASSIETSGSNEQYF.

The chain carries TRBV19 and TRBJ2-7; D might be TRBD2 (6 bases). Trimming shortened V by 10 bases and J by 4 bases, and 23 bases separated the two germline ends. This CDR3 has 15 amino acids. Germline CDR1 and CDR2: LNHDA and SQIVND (reference sequence). The CDR3, as DNA: TGTGCCACACGAATTCATGGTGGAGGGGCTTACGAGCAGTACTTC. It translates to CATRIHGGGAYEQYF.

The V and J genes are TRBV4-2 and TRBJ1-1; TRBD1 matches 7 bases. The J segment lost 0 bases and the V segment lost 1 base, leaving 11 bases of the junction unmatched. The germline CDR1 and CDR2 sequences are LGHNA and YNFKEQ. The CDR3 totals 18 residues. The CDR3: CASSQASGTEAMNTEAFF. The DNA for the CDR3 is TGTGCCAGCAGCCAAGCTTCCGGGACAGAAGCCATGAACACTGAAGCTTTCTTT.

This chain joins TRBV27 and TRBJ1-6; 8 bases are shared with TRBD1. The germline V gene encodes CDR1 MNHEY and CDR2 SMNVEV (reference sequence). J gave up 8 bases and V 4 bases, and 4 bases lay outside the gene matches. The CDR3 length is 14 residues. The CDR3 protein is CASSYQGADSPLHF. For the CDR3, the DNA is TGTGCCAGCAGTTATCAGGGGGCTGATTCACCCCTCCACTTT.

This chain connects TRBV6-5 to TRBJ1-6; D gene unclear. The CDR3 runs to 14 residues. Germline loops: CDR1 MNHEY, CDR2 SVGAGI. DNA for the CDR3: TGTGCGGCCCGTGCGGGTCCCTATAATTCACCCCTCCACTTT. Translating gives CAARAGPYNSPLHF.

The rearrangement uses TRBV11-3 and TRBJ2-5; maybe TRBD1 (6 bases). The germline V gene has CDR1 SGHNT and CDR2 YENEEA. V shed 5 bases and J shed 2 bases, with 12 bases lying between them. The CDR3 covers 14 residues. The CDR3 protein is CASSPRGSQETQYF. The CDR3 DNA is TGTGCCAGCAGCCCAAGGGGGAGTCAAGAGACCCAGTACTTC. The complete variable domain, with remaining parts taken from reference TRBV11-3 and TRBJ2-5, reads EAGVVQSPRYKIIEKKQPVAFWCNPISGHNTLYWYLQNLGQGPELLIRYENEEAVDDSQLPKDRFSAERLKGVDSTLKIQPAELGDSAVYLCASSPRGSQETQYFGPGTRLLVL.

The chain employs TRBV7-2 and TRBJ2-3; 10 bases line up with TRBD2. V was pared by 2 bases and J by 2 bases, with 4 bases of the junction left unmatched. This CDR3 spans 16 amino acids. Germline V gene lookup returns CDR1 SGHTA and CDR2 FQGNSA. CDR3 sequence reads: CASSLSGRAFTDTQYF. In DNA, the CDR3 is TGTGCCAGCAGCTTAAGCGGGAGGGCTTTCACAGATACGCAGTATTTT.

The V call is TRBV6-4, the J call TRBJ1-2; D unresolved. The CDR3 extends over 15 amino acids. The V end lost 3 bases, the J end lost 7 bases, and 18 bases lay between the germline ends. Germline CDR1 is MRHNA and CDR2 is SNTAGT. The CDR3 loop reads CASSEIWRGSGGYTF. The CDR3 DNA is TGTGCCAGCAGTGAGATCTGGCGAGGGTCGGGTGGCTACACCTTC.

The chain combines TRBV9 with TRBJ2-1; 8 bases map to TRBD2. The CDR3 runs to 17 residues. The germline V gene encodes CDR1 SGDLS and CDR2 YYNGEE. Trimming at V came to 6 bases and at J to 0 bases, leaving 11 bases not matched to a gene. The CDR3 here is CASTPGSGRLSYNEQFF. The CDR3 bases are TGTGCCAGCACCCCCGGGAGCGGGAGACTCTCCTACAATGAGCAGTTCTTC. Using reference TRBV9 and TRBJ2-1 for the parts outside the CDR3, the full variable domain is DSGVTQTPKHLITATGQRVTLRCSPRSGDLSVYWYQQSLDQGLQFLIQYYNGEERAKGNILERFSAQQFPDLHSELNLSSLELGDSALYFCASTPGSGRLSYNEQFFGPGTRLTVL.